This record covers a single TCR beta chain. Germline-derived CDR1 and CDR2 are SEHNR and FQNEAQ (reference sequence). The CDR3 totals 15 residues. V dropped 5 bases and J dropped 5; count of bases not matched to a gene: 7. The data stem from a study of blood T cell repertoires in COVID-19. On the study more broadly: The United States, Italy and Spain supplied acute and convalescent COVID-19 samples. Nucleic acid was either cDNA or gDNA, and it came from T cells, B-cell-depleted T cells, or PBMCs.

Per the original data handling: Scientists estimated how many nucleated cells there were by amplifying reference gene primers. Assay used: immunoSEQ multiplex PCR; TCRdb lists only in-frame clones, some missing. Clone size and V and J calls were adopted from that table, with D and trimming inferred from the DNA. The profile shows about 160,000 clones, under 80% of them singletons. The sequence derives from an older man with acute or convalescent COVID-19. V gene TRBV7-9 combines with J gene TRBJ2-1, with TRBD2 matching 9 bases. Input material: peripheral blood. CDR3 coding DNA: TGTGCCAGCAGCCCACCGGGACTAGCTAACAATGAGCAGTTCTTC. It translates to CASSPPGLANNEQFF.